These T cell receptor beta chains were read from a single sample in a study of T cells in tuberculosis. TCRdb's table, derived via immunoSEQ multiplex PCR, lists solely in-frame clones and lacks some. Of roughly 34,000 clones in the sample, about 95% were seen once. Sequences were obtained from PBMCs. All receptors come from a donor between 10 and 35 years old with latent tuberculosis or without tuberculosis infection. CDR3s include the opening cysteine and the closing phenylalanine or tryptophan. Fields, in order: clone size, V gene, D gene, J gene, CDR3 protein, CDR3 DNA. The D gene is left open where the match is weak. Expanded clones are given a class, and other clones once, few, many or no size at all.

size: once; V: TRBV27; D: TRBD1; J: TRBJ1-4; CDR3: CASRRLGGNEKLFF; DNA: TGTGCCAGCAGACGGTTAGGGGGCAATGAAAAACTGTTTTTT
size: NA; V: TRBV7-6; D: NA; J: TRBJ1-4; CDR3: CASSLEAATNEKLFF; DNA: TGTGCCAGCAGCTTAGAGGCGGCAACTAATGAAAAACTGTTTTTT
size: NA; V: TRBV2; D: NA; J: TRBJ1-5; CDR3: CASRKQGDSNQPQHF; DNA: TGTGCCAGCCGCAAACAGGGAGATAGCAATCAGCCCCAGCATTTT
size: NA; V: TRBV10-3; D: NA; J: TRBJ1-2; CDR3: CAISEDLGGYTF; DNA: TGTGCCATCAGTGAAGATCTGGGCGGCTACACCTTC
size: NA; V: TRBV20-1; D: NA; J: TRBJ2-7; CDR3: CSAVLGYEQYF; DNA: TGCAGTGCCGTACTAGGCTACGAGCAGTACTTC
size: NA; V: TRBV9; D: NA; J: TRBJ2-3; CDR3: CASSVGSGVPDTQYF; DNA: TGTGCCAGCAGCGTAGGTTCAGGGGTGCCAGATACGCAGTATTTT
size: NA; V: TRBV7-2; D: NA; J: TRBJ2-7; CDR3: CASSPGAPPYEQYF; DNA: TGTGCCAGCAGCCCGGGTGCACCCCCCTACGAGCAGTACTTC
size: NA; V: TRBV15; D: TRBD2; J: TRBJ2-2; CDR3: CATSRDRGGPAGELFF; DNA: TGTGCCACCAGCAGAGACCGGGGGGGGCCCGCCGGGGAGCTGTTTTTT
size: NA; V: TRBV30; D: NA; J: TRBJ2-6; CDR3: CAWRSHSLAPSGANVLTF; DNA: TGTGCCTGGAGGTCTCATAGTCTTGCGCCATCTGGGGCCAACGTCCTGACTTTC
size: once; V: TRBV5-1; D: TRBD2; J: TRBJ2-5; CDR3: CASSGLAGEETQYF; DNA: TGCGCCAGCAGTGGACTAGCGGGAGAAGAGACCCAGTACTTC
size: NA; V: TRBV10-3; D: NA; J: TRBJ1-1; CDR3: CAISTETSTEAFF; DNA: TGTGCCATCAGCACAGAGACGTCCACTGAAGCTTTCTTT
size: NA; V: TRBV7-2; D: TRBD1; J: TRBJ1-6; CDR3: CASTSLVGQQYNSPLHF; DNA: TGTGCCAGCACCTCTCTAGTGGGACAGCAGTATAATTCACCCCTCCACTTT